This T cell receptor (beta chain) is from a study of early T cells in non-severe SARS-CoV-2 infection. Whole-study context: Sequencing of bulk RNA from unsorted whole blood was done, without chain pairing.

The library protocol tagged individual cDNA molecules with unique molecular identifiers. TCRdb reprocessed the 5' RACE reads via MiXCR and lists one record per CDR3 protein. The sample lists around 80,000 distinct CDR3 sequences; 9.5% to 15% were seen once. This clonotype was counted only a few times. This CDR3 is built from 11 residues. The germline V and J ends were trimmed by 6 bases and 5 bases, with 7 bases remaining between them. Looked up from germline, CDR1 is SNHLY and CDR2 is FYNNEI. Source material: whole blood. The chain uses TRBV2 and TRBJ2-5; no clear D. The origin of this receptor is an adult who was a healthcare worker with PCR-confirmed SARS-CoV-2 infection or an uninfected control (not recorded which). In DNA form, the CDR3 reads TGTGCCAGCAGCCAAGAGGAGACCCAGTACTTC. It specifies CASSQEETQYF.